The clone carrying this TCR beta chain was seen only a few times. The antigen remains undetermined. Trimming stripped 6 bases from V and 1 base from J, with 24 bases between. This CDR3 region has 18 residues. Germline CDR1 reads SGHAT; CDR2 reads FQDESV (reference sequence). The sample comes from a study of CD8 T cells in ankylosing spondylitis. Study results and limitations: Clones linked with disease were CD8+ and fairly uncommon in the peripheral blood. The authors reported significant enrichment of disease-linked clones in matched ankylosing spondylitis synovial fluid. Made up of roughly 8 highly homologous variants, a TCR beta motif appeared characteristic of ankylosing spondylitis blood.

The authors made TCR beta libraries by quantitative 5'-RACE with molecular barcodes. TCRdb used MiXCR to reprocess the 5' RACE reads, holding one entry per CDR3 protein. The sample lists some 800,000 distinct CDR3 sequences; 12% were seen once. This sequence originates from a male donor with ankylosing spondylitis. What was sequenced was blood, either unsorted or a sorted T cell fraction (not recorded which). The chain is built from TRBV11-1 and TRBJ1-1; D unresolved. CDR3 nucleotides: TGTGCCAGCAGGCTTCTCCCTCAGCGAGGGTCGAGGAACACTGAAGCTTTCTTT. It codes for CASRLLPQRGSRNTEAFF.